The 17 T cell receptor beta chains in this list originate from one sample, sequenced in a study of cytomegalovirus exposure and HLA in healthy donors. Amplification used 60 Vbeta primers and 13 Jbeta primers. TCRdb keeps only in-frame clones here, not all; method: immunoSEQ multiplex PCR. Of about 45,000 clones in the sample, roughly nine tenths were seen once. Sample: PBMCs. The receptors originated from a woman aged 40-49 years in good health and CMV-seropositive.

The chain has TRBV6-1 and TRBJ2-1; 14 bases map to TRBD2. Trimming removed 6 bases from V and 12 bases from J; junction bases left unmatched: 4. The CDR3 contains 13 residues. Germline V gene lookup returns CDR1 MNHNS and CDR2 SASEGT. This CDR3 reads CASSPGLAGGQFF. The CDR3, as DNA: TGTGCCAGCAGCCCAGGACTAGCGGGAGGGCAGTTCTTC.

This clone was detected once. The CDR3 DNA sequence: TGTGCCAGTAGTTTTAAGGACAGGGTCCTAAACACTGAAGCTTTCTTT. This codes for CASSFKDRVLNTEAFF. This chain joins TRBV19 and TRBJ1-1; TRBD1 agrees at 8 bases. CDR1 LNHDA and CDR2 SQIVND come from the germline V gene (reference sequence). The CDR3 consists of 16 residues. V lost 5 bases and J lost 2; bases outside the gene matches: 10.

The CDR3: CGGRGRTGELFF. CDR3 DNA sequence: TGTGGGGGCAGGGGGCGCACCGGGGAGCTGTTTTTT. The chain carries TRBV19 and TRBJ2-2; 8 bases line up with TRBD1. The CDR3 is 12 residues long. The V gene's germline CDR1 is LNHDA and CDR2 SQIVND (reference sequence). The full variable domain, rest sourced from reference TRBV19 and TRBJ2-2, is DGGITQSPKYLFRKEGQNVTLSCEQNLNHDAMYWYRQDPGQGLRLIYYSQIVNDFQKGDIAEGYSVSREKKESFPLTVTSAQKNPTAFYLCGGRGRTGELFFGEGSRLTVL.

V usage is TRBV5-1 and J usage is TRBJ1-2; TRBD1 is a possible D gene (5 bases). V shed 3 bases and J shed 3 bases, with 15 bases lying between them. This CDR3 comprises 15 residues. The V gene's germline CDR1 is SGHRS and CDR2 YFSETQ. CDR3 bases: TGCGCCAGCAGCTCTCCGGGCAGGGTCGACTATGGCTACACCTTC. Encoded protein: CASSSPGRVDYGYTF.

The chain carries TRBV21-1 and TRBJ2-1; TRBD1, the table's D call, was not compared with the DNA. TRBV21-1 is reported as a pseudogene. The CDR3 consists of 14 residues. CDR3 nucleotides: TGTGCCAGCAGGACAGGGAGCTCCTACAATGAGCAGTTCTTC. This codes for CASRTGSSYNEQFF.

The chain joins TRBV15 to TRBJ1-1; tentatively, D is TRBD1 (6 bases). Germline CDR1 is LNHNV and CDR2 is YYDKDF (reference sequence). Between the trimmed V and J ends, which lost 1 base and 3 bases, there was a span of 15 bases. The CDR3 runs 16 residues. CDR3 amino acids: CATSRVGAPRDTEAFF. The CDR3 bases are TGTGCCACCAGCAGAGTGGGGGCACCCCGCGACACTGAAGCTTTCTTT. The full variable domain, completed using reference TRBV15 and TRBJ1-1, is DAMVIQNPRYQVTQFGKPVTLSCSQTLNHNVMYWYQQKSSQAPKLLFHYYDKDFNNEADTPDNFQSRRPNTSFCFLDIRSPGLGDTAMYLCATSRVGAPRDTEAFFGQGTRLTVV.

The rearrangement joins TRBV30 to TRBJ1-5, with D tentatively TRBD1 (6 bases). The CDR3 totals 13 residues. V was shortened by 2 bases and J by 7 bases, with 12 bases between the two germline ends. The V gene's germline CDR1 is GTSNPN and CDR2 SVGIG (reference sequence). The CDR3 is CAWSRGNSQPQHF. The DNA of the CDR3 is TGTGCCTGGAGTAGGGGGAATTCACAGCCCCAGCATTTT.

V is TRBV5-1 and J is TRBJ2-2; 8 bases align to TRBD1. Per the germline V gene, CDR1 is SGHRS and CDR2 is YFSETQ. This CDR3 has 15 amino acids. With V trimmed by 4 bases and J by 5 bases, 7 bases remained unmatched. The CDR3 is CASSRGQGETGELFF. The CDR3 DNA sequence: TGCGCCAGCAGCCGTGGACAGGGCGAAACCGGGGAGCTGTTTTTT.

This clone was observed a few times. CDR3 amino acids: CASSWGAGVTDTQYF. The CDR3 DNA is TGTGCCAGCAGCTGGGGCGCGGGGGTCACAGATACGCAGTATTTT. The rearrangement links TRBV7-9 to TRBJ2-3; 7 nucleotides match TRBD2. This CDR3 contains 15 residues. CDR1 is SEHNR and CDR2 is FQNEAQ in the germline V gene (reference sequence). V lost 4 bases and J lost 2; bases outside the gene matches: 6.

The DNA for the CDR3 is TGTGCCAGCAGCTATGACTCGGCAGCGCGCGATGAGCAGTTCTTC. The encoded protein is CASSYDSAARDEQFF. The gene calls are TRBV5-6 and TRBJ2-1; D unclear. Germline loops: CDR1 SGHDT, CDR2 YYEEEE. The germline V and J ends were trimmed by 3 bases and 8 bases, with 18 bases remaining between them. This CDR3 comprises 15 residues.

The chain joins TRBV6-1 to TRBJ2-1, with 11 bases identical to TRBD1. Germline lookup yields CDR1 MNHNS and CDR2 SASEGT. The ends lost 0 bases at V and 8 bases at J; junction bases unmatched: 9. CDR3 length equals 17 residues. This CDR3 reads CASSEALGDRGVHEQFF. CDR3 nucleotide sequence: TGTGCCAGCAGTGAAGCGTTGGGGGACAGGGGGGTCCATGAGCAGTTCTTC.

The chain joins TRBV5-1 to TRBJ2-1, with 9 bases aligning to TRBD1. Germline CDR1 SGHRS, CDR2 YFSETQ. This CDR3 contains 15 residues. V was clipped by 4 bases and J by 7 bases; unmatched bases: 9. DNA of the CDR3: TGCGCCAGCAGCCCGGACAGGGGAGTGCTTAATGAGCAGTTCTTC. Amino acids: CASSPDRGVLNEQFF.

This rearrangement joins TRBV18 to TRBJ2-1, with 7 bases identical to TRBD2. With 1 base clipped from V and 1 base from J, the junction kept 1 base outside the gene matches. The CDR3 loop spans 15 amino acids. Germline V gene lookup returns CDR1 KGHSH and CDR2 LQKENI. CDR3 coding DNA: TGTGCCAGCTCACCACAACTAGCGTCCTACAATGAGCAGTTCTTC. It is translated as CASSPQLASYNEQFF.

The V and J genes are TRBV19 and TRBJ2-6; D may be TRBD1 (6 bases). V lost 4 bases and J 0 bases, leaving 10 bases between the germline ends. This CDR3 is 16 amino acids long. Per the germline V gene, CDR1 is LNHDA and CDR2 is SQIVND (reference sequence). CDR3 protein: CASSTNRDSGANVLTF. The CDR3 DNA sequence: TGTGCCAGTAGTACAAACAGGGACTCTGGGGCCAACGTCCTGACTTTC.

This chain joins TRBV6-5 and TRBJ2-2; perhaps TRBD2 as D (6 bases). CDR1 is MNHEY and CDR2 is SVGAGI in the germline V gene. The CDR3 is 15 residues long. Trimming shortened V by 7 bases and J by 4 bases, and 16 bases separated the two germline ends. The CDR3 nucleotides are TGTGCCAGCACGAGGGGAGCGGGCCGCACCGGGGAGCTGTTTTTT. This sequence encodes CASTRGAGRTGELFF.

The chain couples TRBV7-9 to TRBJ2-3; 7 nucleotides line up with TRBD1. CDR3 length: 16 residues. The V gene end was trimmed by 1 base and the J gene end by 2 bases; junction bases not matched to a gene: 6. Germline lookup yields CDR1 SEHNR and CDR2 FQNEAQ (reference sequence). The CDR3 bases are TGTGCCAGCAGCTTAGGTGGGACAGAGTACACAGATACGCAGTATTTT. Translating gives CASSLGGTEYTDTQYF.

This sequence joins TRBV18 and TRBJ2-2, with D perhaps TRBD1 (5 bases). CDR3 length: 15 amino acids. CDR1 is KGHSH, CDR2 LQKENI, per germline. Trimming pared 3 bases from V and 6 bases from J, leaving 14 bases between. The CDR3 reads CASSPSQDGPGELFF. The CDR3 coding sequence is TGTGCCAGCTCACCGTCACAGGATGGTCCCGGGGAGCTGTTTTTT.